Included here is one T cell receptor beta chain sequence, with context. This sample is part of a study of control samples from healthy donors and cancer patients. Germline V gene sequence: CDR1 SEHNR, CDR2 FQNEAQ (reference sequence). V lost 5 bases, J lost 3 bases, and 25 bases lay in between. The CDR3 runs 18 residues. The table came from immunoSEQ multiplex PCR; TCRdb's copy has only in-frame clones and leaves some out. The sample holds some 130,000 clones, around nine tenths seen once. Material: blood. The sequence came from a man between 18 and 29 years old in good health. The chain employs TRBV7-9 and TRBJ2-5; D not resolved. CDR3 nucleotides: TGTGCCAGCAGCCCCCGCGCCTTAGCTGGGGATAGAAAAGAGACCCAGTACTTC. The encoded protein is CASSPRALAGDRKETQYF.